This T cell receptor (beta chain) was recorded in a study of T cell responses to AZD1222 COVID-19 vaccine. The ends lost 6 bases at V and 11 bases at J; junction bases unmatched: 12. The CDR3 runs to 14 residues. Germline assignment: CDR1 MDHEN and CDR2 SYDVKM. Broader study findings: Spike-spanning, vaccine-associated CD4 TCRs were dominant at 160-218 and 743-854. At baseline, just a handful of AZD1222 recipients tested seropositive.

Data came from immunoSEQ multiplex PCR; TCRdb stores just in-frame clones and leaves some out. The table has 90,000 to 130,000 clones, roughly 87% seen once. This clone occurred a few times. Its antigen remains unidentified. This sequence joins TRBV28 and TRBJ2-7; 11 bases are a match to TRBD1. Sequences were derived from peripheral blood, sampled on day 0 of AZD1222 vaccination. The sequence was collected from an adult in good health. The CDR3 loop is CASSRAPGQGGEYF. The CDR3 nucleotides are TGTGCCAGCAGCCGAGCCCCGGGACAGGGGGGCGAGTACTTC.